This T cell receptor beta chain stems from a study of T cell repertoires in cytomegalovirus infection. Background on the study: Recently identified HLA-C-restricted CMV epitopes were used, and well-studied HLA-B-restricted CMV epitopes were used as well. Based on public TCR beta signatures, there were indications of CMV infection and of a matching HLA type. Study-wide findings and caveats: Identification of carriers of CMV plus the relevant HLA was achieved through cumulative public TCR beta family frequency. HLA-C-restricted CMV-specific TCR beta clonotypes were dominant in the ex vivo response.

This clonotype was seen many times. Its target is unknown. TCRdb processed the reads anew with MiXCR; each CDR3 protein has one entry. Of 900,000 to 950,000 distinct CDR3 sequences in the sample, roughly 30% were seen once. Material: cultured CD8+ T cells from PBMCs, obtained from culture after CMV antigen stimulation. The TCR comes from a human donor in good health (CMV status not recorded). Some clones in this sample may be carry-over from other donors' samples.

Here the CDR3 reads CASSLGVGTNEKLFF. The CDR3 DNA reads TGTGCCAGCAGCTTGGGGGTTGGCACTAATGAAAAACTGTTTTTT. This rearrangement joins TRBV7-8 to TRBJ1-4, with a weak D call TRBD1 (5 bases). This CDR3 contains 15 residues. Germline CDR1 SGHVS, CDR2 FQNEAQ. V lost 3 bases, J lost 2 bases, and 10 bases lay in between.